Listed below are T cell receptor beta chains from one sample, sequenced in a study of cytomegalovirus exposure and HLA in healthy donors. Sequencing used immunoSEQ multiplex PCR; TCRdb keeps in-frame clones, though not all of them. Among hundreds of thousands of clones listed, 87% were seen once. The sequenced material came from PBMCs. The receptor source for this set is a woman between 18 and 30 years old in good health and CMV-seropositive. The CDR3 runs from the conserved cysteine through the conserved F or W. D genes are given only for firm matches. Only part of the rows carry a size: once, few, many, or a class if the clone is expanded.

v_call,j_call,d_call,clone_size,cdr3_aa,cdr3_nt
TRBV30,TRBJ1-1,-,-,CAWSGRGLRTAEAFF,TGTGCCTGGAGCGGGAGGGGCCTTAGGACAGCCGAAGCTTTCTTT
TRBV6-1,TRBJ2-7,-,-,CASSAGQNYEQYF,TGTGCCAGCAGTGCAGGACAGAACTACGAGCAGTACTTC
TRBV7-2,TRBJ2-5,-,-,CASSLSGGPKTQYF,TGTGCCAGCAGCTTATCAGGTGGCCCGAAGACCCAGTACTTC
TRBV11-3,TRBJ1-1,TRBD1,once,CASSFRGTGKTEAFF,TGTGCCAGCAGCTTTAGGGGGACAGGGAAGACTGAAGCTTTCTTT
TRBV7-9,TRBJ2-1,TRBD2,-,CASSYGLAGGEWEQFF,TGTGCCAGCAGCTACGGACTAGCGGGAGGAGAATGGGAGCAGTTCTTC
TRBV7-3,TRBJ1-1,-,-,CASSLGAANTEAFF,TGTGCCAGCAGCTTAGGGGCCGCTAACACTGAAGCTTTCTTT
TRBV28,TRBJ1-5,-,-,CASSLGTGVSQPQHF,TGTGCCAGCAGTTTAGGGACGGGGGTAAGTCAGCCCCAGCATTTT
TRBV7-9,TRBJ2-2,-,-,CASSLAGGKGTGELFF,TGTGCCAGCAGCTTAGCGGGCGGGAAGGGCACCGGGGAGCTGTTTTTT
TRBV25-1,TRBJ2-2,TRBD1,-,CASSESPRDRGGGELFF,TGTGCCAGCAGTGAAAGTCCGAGGGACAGGGGGGGCGGGGAGCTGTTTTTT
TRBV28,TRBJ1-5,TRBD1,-,CASSSPWTGEGISNSNQPQHF,TGTGCCAGCAGTTCCCCGTGGACAGGGGAAGGGATATCGAATAGCAATCAGCCCCAGCATTTT
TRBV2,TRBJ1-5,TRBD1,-,CASRHGTGNLNQPQHF,TGTGCCAGCAGACACGGGACAGGCAACCTTAATCAGCCCCAGCATTTT
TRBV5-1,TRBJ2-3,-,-,CASSSQGYTADTQYF,TGCGCCAGCAGCTCGCAGGGATATACCGCAGATACGCAGTATTTT
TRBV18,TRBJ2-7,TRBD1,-,CASSPIDRDEQYF,TGTGCCAGCTCACCTATAGACAGGGACGAGCAGTACTTC
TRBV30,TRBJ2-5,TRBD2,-,CAWRERTSGRKTQYF,TGTGCCTGGAGAGAAAGGACTAGCGGGAGAAAGACCCAGTACTTC
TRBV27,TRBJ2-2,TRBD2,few,CASSLNLAGGPGELFF,TGTGCCAGCAGTTTAAATTTAGCGGGAGGGCCCGGGGAGCTGTTTTTT
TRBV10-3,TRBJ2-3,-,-,CAISERADTQYF,TGTGCCATCAGTGAGCGGGCAGATACGCAGTATTTT
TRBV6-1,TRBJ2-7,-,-,CASSEASRTTYEQYF,TGTGCCAGCAGTGAAGCATCCAGGACTACCTACGAGCAGTACTTC
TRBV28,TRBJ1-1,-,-,CASSNYGGEAFF,TGTGCCAGCAGTAATTACGGTGGTGAAGCTTTCTTT
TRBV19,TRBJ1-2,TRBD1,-,CASSPTGVLGYTF,TGTGCCAGTAGCCCGACAGGGGTTTTAGGCTACACCTTC
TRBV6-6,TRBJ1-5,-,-,CASSHDKNSNQPQHF,TGTGCCAGCAGCCACGACAAAAATAGCAATCAGCCCCAGCATTTT
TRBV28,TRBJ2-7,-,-,CASSLGLEQYF,TGTGCCAGCAGTTTGGGGCTCGAGCAGTACTTC
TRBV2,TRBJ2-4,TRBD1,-,CASSGQGVKYIQYF,TGTGCCAGCAGTGGACAGGGGGTCAAATACATTCAGTACTTC
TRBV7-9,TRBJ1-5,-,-,CASSRETGWQPQHF,TGTGCCAGCAGCCGAGAGACAGGCTGGCAGCCCCAGCATTTT
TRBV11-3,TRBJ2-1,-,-,CASSLESFSEQFF,TGTGCCAGCAGCTTAGAGAGTTTTAGTGAGCAGTTCTTC
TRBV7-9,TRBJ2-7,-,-,CASGTYEQYF,TGTGCCAGCGGGACATACGAGCAGTACTTC
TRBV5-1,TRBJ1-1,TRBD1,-,CASSLQRQGNTEAFF,TGCGCCAGCAGCCTCCAGCGACAGGGTAACACTGAAGCTTTCTTT
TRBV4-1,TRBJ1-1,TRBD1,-,CASSLRQGTEAFF,TGCGCCAGCAGCCTGAGACAGGGGACTGAAGCTTTCTTT
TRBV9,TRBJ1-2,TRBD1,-,CASSVDRDRANYGYTF,TGTGCCAGCAGCGTTGACCGGGACAGGGCTAACTATGGCTACACCTTC
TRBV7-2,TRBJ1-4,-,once,CASSLDRTDEKLFF,TGTGCCAGCAGCTTAGACCGGACAGATGAAAAACTGTTTTTT
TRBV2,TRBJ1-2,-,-,CASSVKAGRYGYTF,TGTGCCAGCAGTGTAAAGGCAGGGCGCTATGGCTACACCTTC
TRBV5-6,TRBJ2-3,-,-,CASSLQGGDTQYF,TGTGCCAGCAGCTTGCAGGGCGGAGATACGCAGTATTTT
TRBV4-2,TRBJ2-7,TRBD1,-,CASSQARDRGRREQYF,TGTGCCAGCAGCCAAGCCCGGGACAGGGGGCGTCGGGAGCAGTACTTC
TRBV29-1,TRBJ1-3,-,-,CSVEDRSGIGNTIYF,TGCAGCGTTGAAGATCGATCGGGGATCGGAAACACCATATATTTT
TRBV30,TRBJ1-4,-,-,CAWRSPAGYNEKLFF,TGTGCCTGGAGATCACCCGCAGGGTATAATGAAAAACTGTTTTTT
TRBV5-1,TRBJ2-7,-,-,CASSPPDIYYEQYF,TGCGCCAGCAGCCCCCCGGACATTTACTACGAGCAGTACTTC
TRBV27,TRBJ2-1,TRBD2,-,CASKGSGINEQFF,TGTGCCAGCAAGGGAAGCGGGATCAATGAGCAGTTCTTC
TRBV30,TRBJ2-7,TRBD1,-,CAWSGGVPPYEQYF,TGTGCCTGGTCAGGGGGCGTACCTCCCTACGAGCAGTACTTC
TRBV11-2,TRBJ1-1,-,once,CASSLGTVFNMNTEAFF,TGTGCCAGCAGCTTAGGGACAGTCTTCAACATGAACACTGAAGCTTTCTTT
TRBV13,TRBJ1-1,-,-,CASSSRTVYTEAFF,TGTGCCAGCAGCTCCAGGACAGTGTACACTGAAGCTTTCTTT
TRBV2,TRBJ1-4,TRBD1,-,CASVSGTGNEKLFF,TGTGCCAGCGTGTCCGGGACAGGCAATGAAAAACTGTTTTTT
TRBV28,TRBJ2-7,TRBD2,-,CASSWLAGGSYEQYF,TGTGCCAGCAGTTGGCTAGCGGGAGGGTCCTACGAGCAGTACTTC
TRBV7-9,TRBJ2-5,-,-,CASSFNRDQETQYF,TGTGCCAGCAGCTTCAATCGGGACCAAGAGACCCAGTACTTC
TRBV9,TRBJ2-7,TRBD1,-,CASSPQPFNQGQGRYEQYF,TGTGCCAGCAGCCCCCAACCCTTCAACCAAGGACAGGGAAGGTACGAGCAGTACTTC
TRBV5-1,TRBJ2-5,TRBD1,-,CASSLGTGSETQYF,TGCGCCAGCAGCTTGGGGACAGGGAGCGAGACCCAGTACTTC
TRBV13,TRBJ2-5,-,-,CASSLGNREETQYF,TGTGCCAGCAGCTTAGGGAACAGGGAAGAGACCCAGTACTTC
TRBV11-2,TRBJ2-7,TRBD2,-,CASSRTSTYEQYF,TGTGCCAGCAGCCGGACTAGTACCTACGAGCAGTACTTC
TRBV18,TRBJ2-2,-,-,CASSPRDTEQGELFF,TGTGCCAGCTCACCACGGGACACAGAACAAGGGGAGCTGTTTTTT
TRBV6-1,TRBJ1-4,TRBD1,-,CASSEGQGFEKLFF,TGTGCCAGCAGTGAAGGACAGGGGTTTGAAAAACTGTTTTTT
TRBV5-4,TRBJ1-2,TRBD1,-,CASSFLDRDGYTF,TGTGCCAGCAGCTTCCTAGACAGGGATGGCTACACCTTC
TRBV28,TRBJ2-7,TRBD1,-,CASRAGGQGSYEQYF,TGTGCCAGCAGAGCCGGCGGACAGGGCTCCTACGAGCAGTACTTC
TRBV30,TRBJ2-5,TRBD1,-,CAWARDRGETQYF,TGTGCCTGGGCCAGGGACAGGGGAGAGACCCAGTACTTC
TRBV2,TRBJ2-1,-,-,CASTRRDIIHEQFF,TGTGCCAGCACCCGAAGGGACATAATTCATGAGCAGTTCTTC
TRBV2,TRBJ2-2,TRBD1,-,CASIGTVTAGELFF,TGTGCCAGCATTGGGACAGTGACCGCCGGGGAGCTGTTTTTT
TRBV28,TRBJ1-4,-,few,CASSSQEKLFF,TGTGCCAGCAGCAGTCAGGAAAAACTGTTTTTT
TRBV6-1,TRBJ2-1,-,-,CASSENTYNEQFF,TGTGCCAGCAGTGAGAACACCTACAATGAGCAGTTCTTC
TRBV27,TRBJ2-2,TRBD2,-,CASRHGLGTGELFF,TGTGCCAGCAGGCATGGACTAGGCACCGGGGAGCTGTTTTTT
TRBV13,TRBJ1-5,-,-,CASSSNRGQPQHF,TGTGCCAGCAGCTCAAACCGGGGTCAGCCCCAGCATTTT
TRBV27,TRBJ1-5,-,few,CASSFGLGQPQHF,TGTGCCAGCAGTTTCGGGTTGGGTCAGCCCCAGCATTTT
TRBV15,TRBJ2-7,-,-,CATTTRRSGTKQYF,TGTGCCACCACCACCAGGAGAAGCGGAACAAAGCAGTACTTC